These 13 T cell receptor beta chains were all obtained from the same sample, sequenced in a study of T-cell reconstitution after alpha-beta-depleted transplantation in children. Preparation of the TCRbeta library was carried out with unique molecular identifiers. TCRdb reprocessed the PCR reads with MiXCR, giving one entry per CDR3 protein. The profile covers 250,000 to 400,000 distinct CDR3 sequences, with roughly 25% appearing a single time and about 10% taken by the ten largest. The sequencing here drew on PBMCs, mostly from graft donor cells, taken 180 days after TCRalphabeta/CD19-depleted stem cell transplant. The receptor set was obtained from a male patient between 10 and 17 years old who had a stem cell transplant for acute lymphoblastic leukemia, so the T cells may come from the graft donor.

This clonotype was seen a handful of times. The rearrangement uses TRBV25-1 and TRBJ1-1; D is unclear. The CDR3 length is 14 residues. The V gene lost 4 bases and the J gene lost 2 bases, with 11 bases spanning the gap. Germline lookup yields CDR1 MGHDK and CDR2 SYGVNS. The CDR3 region is CASSALRGNTEAFF. CDR3 DNA: TGTGCCAGCAGTGCCCTGCGGGGTAACACTGAAGCTTTCTTT. The variable domain in full, completed from reference TRBV25-1 and TRBJ1-1, reads EADIYQTPRYLVIGTGKKITLECSQTMGHDKMYWYQQDPGMELHLIHYSYGVNSTEKGDLSSESTVSRIRTEHFPLTLESARPSHTSQYLCASSALRGNTEAFFGQGTRLTVV.

This clonotype has just a few counts. The chain links TRBV7-2 to TRBJ1-3, with 8 bases fitting TRBD1. The CDR3 contains 16 residues. J lost 4 bases, V lost 7 bases, and 12 bases had no gene match. Germline V gene sequence: CDR1 SGHTA, CDR2 FQGNSA. The CDR3 is CASTRPPGGPGNTIYF. The CDR3 DNA reads TGTGCCAGCACCCGTCCCCCAGGGGGCCCGGGAAACACCATATATTTT.

This clonotype has more than one count but fewer than ten. The chain links TRBV13 to TRBJ2-3; 8 bases are shared with TRBD1. This CDR3 spans 17 amino acids. The V and J ends lost 3 bases and 5 bases, in that order; junction bases with no gene match: 13. Germline V gene lookup returns CDR1 PRHDT and CDR2 FYEKMQ (reference sequence). CDR3 loop: CASSFRDGDRTVDTQYF. For the CDR3, the DNA is TGTGCCAGCAGCTTCCGAGATGGGGACAGGACTGTAGATACGCAGTATTTT.

This clonotype was detected only a few times. The rearrangement joins TRBV29-1 to TRBJ2-3, with TRBD2 as a possible D gene (6 bases). The V and J ends lost 5 bases and 1 base respectively, with 19 bases between them. Germline V lookup: CDR1 SQVTM, CDR2 ANQGSEA. The CDR3 runs to 16 residues. CDR3 residues: CSVPGTPGRRTDTQYF. The CDR3 DNA reads TGCAGCGTTCCCGGGACTCCCGGGAGACGCACAGATACGCAGTATTTT.

The genes are TRBV5-1 and TRBJ1-2; D perhaps matches TRBD1 (6 bases). Trimming pared 4 bases from V and 4 bases from J, leaving 14 bases between. The CDR3 is 14 amino acids. The germline V gene encodes CDR1 SGHRS and CDR2 YFSETQ. CDR3 nucleotides: TGCGCCAGCAGCCCACCGACAGGTAGCTATGGCTACACCTTC. It codes for CASSPPTGSYGYTF.

This clonotype has just a few counts. V usage is TRBV5-1 and J usage is TRBJ2-6; D remains ambiguous. Trimming cost V 0 bases and J 5 bases, with 15 bases left between them. This CDR3 has 17 amino acids. CDR1 is SGHRS and CDR2 is YFSETQ in the germline V gene. The CDR3 region has the DNA TGCGCCAGCAGCTTGGAGGTGGGATCGGTTAGGGCCAACGTCCTGACTTTC. It is translated as CASSLEVGSVRANVLTF.

This sequence joins TRBV4-2 and TRBJ2-7, with 7 nucleotides matching TRBD1. The CDR3 loop spans 15 amino acids. V lost 2 bases, J lost 0 bases, and 4 bases stayed unmatched. Germline-derived CDR1 and CDR2 are LGHNA and YNFKEQ. The CDR3 DNA is TGTGCCAGCAGCCAATCCTGGGACAGCTCCTACGAGCAGTACTTC. This encodes CASSQSWDSSYEQYF.

The gene calls are TRBV10-3 and TRBJ1-4; the match to TRBD1 covers 9 bases. The CDR3 runs to 15 residues. Germline V gives CDR1 ENHRY, CDR2 SYGVKD. After removal of 5 bases from V and 4 bases from J, the junction contained 5 bases not matched to a gene. The CDR3, as DNA: TGTGCCATCAGTTCTCGGACAGGGGTTAATGAAAAACTGTTTTTT. It translates to CAISSRTGVNEKLFF.

The rearrangement joins TRBV5-1 to TRBJ1-1; D not resolved. Germline V gene data show CDR1 as SGHRS and CDR2 as YFSETQ. V shed 0 bases and J shed 0 bases, with 9 bases lying between them. This CDR3 has 15 amino acids. CDR3 in amino acids: CASSLEVLMNTEAFF. CDR3 nucleotides: TGCGCCAGCAGCTTGGAGGTCCTGATGAACACTGAAGCTTTCTTT.

The chain combines TRBV3-1 with TRBJ1-1, with D perhaps matching TRBD1 (6 bases). The germline CDR1 and CDR2 sequences are LGHDT and YNNKEL (reference sequence). V shed 0 bases and J shed 10 bases, with 15 bases lying between them. This CDR3 has 14 amino acids. In nucleotides, the CDR3 is TGTGCCAGCAGCCAAGATCATTGGGGGCCGGGAGCTTTCTTT. It encodes CASSQDHWGPGAFF.

The V call is TRBV20-1, the J call TRBJ2-7; 8 bases are a match to TRBD1. This CDR3 is built from 13 residues. The ends lost 6 bases at V and 0 bases at J; junction bases unmatched: 4. From germline, CDR1 is DFQATT and CDR2 SNEGSKA (reference sequence). CDR3 nucleotides: TGCAGTGCGTGGGACAGGAGCTCCTACGAGCAGTACTTC. It is translated as CSAWDRSSYEQYF.

This clonotype has a handful of counts. The chain recombines TRBV12-3 or TRBV12-4 with TRBJ1-2, with D perhaps TRBD1 (6 bases). The CDR3 sequence is 15 residues long. Trimming shortened V by 6 bases and J by 0 bases, and 14 bases separated the two germline ends. The CDR3 DNA sequence: TGTGCCAGCAGCCCGGGACACTTTCCTAACTATGGCTACACCTTC. Translated: CASSPGHFPNYGYTF.

The chain links TRBV2 to TRBJ2-5; 9 nucleotides align to TRBD2. The J segment lost 4 bases and the V segment lost 4 bases, leaving 4 bases of the junction unmatched. CDR1 SNHLY and CDR2 FYNNEI come from the germline V gene. This CDR3 has 14 residues. The CDR3 reads CASSVAGVAETQYF. For the CDR3, the DNA is TGTGCCAGCAGTGTAGCGGGAGTGGCAGAGACCCAGTACTTC.